This T cell receptor (beta chain) was retrieved from a study of T cell changes during pregnancy in multiple sclerosis. V lost 8 bases to trimming and J lost 9 bases, with 10 bases between them. The CDR3 runs 10 residues. Looked up from germline, CDR1 is LNHDA and CDR2 is SQIVND (reference sequence). The repertoire was sequenced with immunoSEQ multiplex PCR; TCRdb's copy has only in-frame clones and lacks some. The repertoire holds around 130,000 clones, with 80% to 95% as singletons. The rearrangement joins TRBV19 to TRBJ1-1; D not certain. The specimen comprised peripheral blood, sampled before pregnancy. The TCR was taken from a female donor with multiple sclerosis, enrolled in a pregnancy study. The CDR3 region has the DNA TGTGCCAGTGGCTCCCCGAAAGCTTTCTTT. The encoded protein is CASGSPKAFF.